The entry below describes one T cell receptor beta chain. This specimen belongs to a study of blood T cell repertoires in COVID-19. Study-wide background: Italy, Spain and the United States were the sources of the convalescent and acute COVID-19 samples. From T cells, B-cell-depleted T cells, or PBMCs came the material, which was cDNA or gDNA.

Authors' data handling: Using reference gene primer amplification, nucleated cell counts were estimated. The data were produced by immunoSEQ multiplex PCR, yet TCRdb's version contains in-frame clones alone and is incomplete. V and J calls and clone size are those listed in that table; D and trimming were worked out from the DNA. The table records hundreds of thousands of clones, around 87% of them present only once. The CDR3 sequence is 14 residues long. Germline V gene sequence: CDR1 SGHRS, CDR2 YFSETQ. V dropped 6 bases and J dropped 0 bases, with 11 bases sitting between them. Sequencing input: peripheral blood. This chain connects TRBV5-1 to TRBJ2-3; a possible D gene is TRBD1 (6 bases). The receptor comes from a human donor in a cohort sampled during active COVID-19. CDR3 in DNA: TGCGCCAGCAAGCAGGGGCCGAGCACAGATACGCAGTATTTT. It specifies CASKQGPSTDTQYF.